A selection of T cell receptor beta chains follows, all from one sample in a study of response to subunit inactivated influenza vaccine. TCRdb analysed the RT-PCR reads with MiXCR anew, one entry per CDR3 protein. The sample carries around 470,000 distinct CDR3 sequences, about 7.2% recorded once. The input for sequencing was PBMCs from blood, taken roughly 24 months after vaccination. All receptors come from a man aged 50-75 years who received an inactivated influenza vaccine. Both conserved end residues are trimmed from each CDR3. The D gene is left open where the match is weak. Clone size is not always given. Where it is, it says once, few, many or a class for expanded clones.

size: few; V: TRBV4-1; J: TRBJ2-7; D: -; CDR3: ASSQVFGVSQY
size: many; V: TRBV10-3; J: TRBJ1-2; D: -; CDR3: ATAAGASRGYT
size: many; V: TRBV6-5; J: TRBJ1-1; D: -; CDR3: ASSYSSGVSTEAF
size: many; V: TRBV5-1; J: TRBJ2-1; D: -; CDR3: ASSLDVSSLYNEQF
size: -; V: TRBV5-1; J: TRBJ1-6; D: -; CDR3: ASSLAPGGNSPLH
size: -; V: TRBV18; J: TRBJ2-7; D: -; CDR3: ASSPSEGGLTYEQY
size: few; V: TRBV7-6; J: TRBJ2-2; D: -; CDR3: ASKASAGGTGELF
size: -; V: TRBV6-2/TRBV6-3; J: TRBJ2-1; D: TRBD2; CDR3: ASTTGTSGQEQF
size: few; V: TRBV6-5; J: TRBJ2-5; D: -; CDR3: ASSYSRGQTQY
size: -; V: TRBV20-1; J: TRBJ2-3; D: TRBD2; CDR3: SARPGLVTDTQY
size: -; V: TRBV5-1; J: TRBJ2-3; D: -; CDR3: ASSIRQVAGDTQY
size: many; V: TRBV20-1; J: TRBJ2-5; D: -; CDR3: SARDLPQRQGQEETQY
size: -; V: TRBV5-1; J: TRBJ2-5; D: -; CDR3: ASSLVLASQETQY
size: many; V: TRBV29-1; J: TRBJ2-2; D: TRBD1; CDR3: SAKGQGEHGELF
size: few; V: TRBV20-1; J: TRBJ2-3; D: -; CDR3: SASDRTYTDTQY
size: many; V: TRBV5-1; J: TRBJ2-3; D: -; CDR3: ASRLTVDTQY
size: few; V: TRBV10-2; J: TRBJ2-3; D: -; CDR3: ASSPEWGRYTDTQY